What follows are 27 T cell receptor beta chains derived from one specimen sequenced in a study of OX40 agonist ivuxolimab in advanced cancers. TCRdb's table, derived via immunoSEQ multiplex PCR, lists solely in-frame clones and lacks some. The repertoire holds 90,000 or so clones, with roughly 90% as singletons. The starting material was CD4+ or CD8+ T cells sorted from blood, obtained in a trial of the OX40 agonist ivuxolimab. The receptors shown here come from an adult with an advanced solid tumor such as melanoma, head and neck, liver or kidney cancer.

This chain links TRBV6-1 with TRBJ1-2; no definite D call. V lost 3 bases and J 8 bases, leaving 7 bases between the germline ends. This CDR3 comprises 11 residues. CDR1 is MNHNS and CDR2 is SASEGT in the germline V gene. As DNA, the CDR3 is TGTGCCAGCAGTGATTGGAACGGCTACACCTTC. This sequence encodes CASSDWNGYTF.

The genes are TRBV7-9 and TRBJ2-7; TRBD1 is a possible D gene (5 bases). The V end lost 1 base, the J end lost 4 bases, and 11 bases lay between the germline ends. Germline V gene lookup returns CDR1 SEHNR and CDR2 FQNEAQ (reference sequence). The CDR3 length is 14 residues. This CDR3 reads CASSLEGRIYEQYF. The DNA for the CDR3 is TGTGCCAGCAGCTTAGAGGGGCGCATTTACGAGCAGTACTTC.

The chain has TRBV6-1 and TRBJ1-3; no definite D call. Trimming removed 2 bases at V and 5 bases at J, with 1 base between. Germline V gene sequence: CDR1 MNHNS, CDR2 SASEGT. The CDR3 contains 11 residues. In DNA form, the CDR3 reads TGTGCCAGCAGTGAAAGAAACACCATATATTTT. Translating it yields CASSERNTIYF.

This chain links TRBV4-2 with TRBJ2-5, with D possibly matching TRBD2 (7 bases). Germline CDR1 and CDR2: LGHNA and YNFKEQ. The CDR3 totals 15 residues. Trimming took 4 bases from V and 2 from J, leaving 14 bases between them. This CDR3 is CASSPIRGGQETQYF. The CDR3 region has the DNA TGTGCCAGCAGCCCTATAAGGGGGGGTCAAGAGACCCAGTACTTC.

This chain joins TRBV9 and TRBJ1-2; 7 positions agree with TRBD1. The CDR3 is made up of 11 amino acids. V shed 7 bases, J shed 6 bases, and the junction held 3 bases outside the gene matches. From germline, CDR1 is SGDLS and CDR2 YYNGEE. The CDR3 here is CASQGVHGYTF. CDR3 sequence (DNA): TGTGCCAGCCAGGGGGTGCATGGCTACACCTTC.

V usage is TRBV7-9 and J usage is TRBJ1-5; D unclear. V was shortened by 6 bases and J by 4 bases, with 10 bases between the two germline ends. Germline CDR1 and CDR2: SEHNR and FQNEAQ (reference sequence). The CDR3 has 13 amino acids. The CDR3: CASSLGLNQPQHF. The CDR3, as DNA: TGTGCCAGCAGTCTAGGGCTGAATCAGCCCCAGCATTTT.

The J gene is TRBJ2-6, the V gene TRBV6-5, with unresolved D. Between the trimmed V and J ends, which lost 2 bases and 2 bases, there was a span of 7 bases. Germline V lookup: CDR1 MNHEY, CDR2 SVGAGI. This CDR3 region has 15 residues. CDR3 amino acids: CASSYALTGANVLTF. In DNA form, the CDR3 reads TGTGCCAGCAGTTACGCTCTCACTGGGGCCAACGTCCTGACTTTC.

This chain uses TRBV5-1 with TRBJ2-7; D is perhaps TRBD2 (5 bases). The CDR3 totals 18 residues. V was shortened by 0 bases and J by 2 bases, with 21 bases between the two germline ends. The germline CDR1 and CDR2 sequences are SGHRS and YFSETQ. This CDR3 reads CASSLGPASLLTTYEQYF. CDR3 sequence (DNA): TGCGCCAGCAGCTTGGGGCCGGCCAGCTTATTGACTACCTACGAGCAGTACTTC.

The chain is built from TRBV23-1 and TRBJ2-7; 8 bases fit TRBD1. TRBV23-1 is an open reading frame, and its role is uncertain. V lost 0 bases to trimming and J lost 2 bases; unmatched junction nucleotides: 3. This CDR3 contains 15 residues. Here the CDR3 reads CASSQSGRGPYEQYF. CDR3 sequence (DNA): TGCGCCAGCAGTCAATCGGGCAGGGGGCCCTACGAGCAGTACTTC.

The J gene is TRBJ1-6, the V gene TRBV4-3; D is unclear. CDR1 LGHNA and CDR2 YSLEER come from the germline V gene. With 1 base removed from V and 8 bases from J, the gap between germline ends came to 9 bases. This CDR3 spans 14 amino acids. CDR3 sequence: CASSQGYEDSPLHF. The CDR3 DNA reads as TGCGCCAGCAGCCAAGGATACGAGGATTCACCCCTCCACTTT.

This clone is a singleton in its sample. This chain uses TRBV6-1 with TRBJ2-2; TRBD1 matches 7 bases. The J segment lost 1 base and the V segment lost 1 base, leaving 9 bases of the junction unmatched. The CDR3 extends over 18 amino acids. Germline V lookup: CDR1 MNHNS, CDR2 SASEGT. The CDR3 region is CASSEVPVRTGNTGELFF. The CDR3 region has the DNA TGTGCCAGCAGTGAAGTCCCAGTAAGGACAGGGAACACCGGGGAGCTGTTTTTT.

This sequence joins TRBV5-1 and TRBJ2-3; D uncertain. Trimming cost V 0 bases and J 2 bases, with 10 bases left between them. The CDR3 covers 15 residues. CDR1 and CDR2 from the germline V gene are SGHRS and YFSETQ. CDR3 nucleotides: TGCGCCAGCAGCTTGGTTACAGCTAACACAGATACGCAGTATTTT. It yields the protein CASSLVTANTDTQYF.

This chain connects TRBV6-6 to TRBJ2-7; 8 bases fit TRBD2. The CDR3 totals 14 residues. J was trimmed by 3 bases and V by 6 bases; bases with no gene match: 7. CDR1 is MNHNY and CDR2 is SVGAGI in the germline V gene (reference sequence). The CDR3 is CASRPVAGYYEQYF. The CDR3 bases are TGTGCCAGCAGGCCAGTAGCGGGGTACTACGAGCAGTACTTC.

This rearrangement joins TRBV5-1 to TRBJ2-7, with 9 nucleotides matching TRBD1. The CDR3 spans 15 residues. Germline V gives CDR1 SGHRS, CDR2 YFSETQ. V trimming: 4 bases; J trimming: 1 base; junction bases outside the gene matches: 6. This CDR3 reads CASSQPGQGSYEQYF. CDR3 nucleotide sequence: TGCGCCAGCAGCCAGCCGGGACAGGGTTCCTACGAGCAGTACTTC.

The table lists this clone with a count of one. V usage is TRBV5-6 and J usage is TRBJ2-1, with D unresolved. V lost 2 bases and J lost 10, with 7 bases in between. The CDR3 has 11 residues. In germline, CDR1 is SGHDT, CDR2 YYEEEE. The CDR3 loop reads CASSFGGEQFF. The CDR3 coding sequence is TGTGCCAGCAGCTTTGGTGGGGAGCAGTTCTTC.

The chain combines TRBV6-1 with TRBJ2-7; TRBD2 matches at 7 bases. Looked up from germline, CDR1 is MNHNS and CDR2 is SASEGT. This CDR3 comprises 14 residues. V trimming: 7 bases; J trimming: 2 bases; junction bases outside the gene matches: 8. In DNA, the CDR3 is TGTGCCAGCATTTTAGCGGGCGGTGCCTACGAGCAGTACTTC. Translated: CASILAGGAYEQYF.

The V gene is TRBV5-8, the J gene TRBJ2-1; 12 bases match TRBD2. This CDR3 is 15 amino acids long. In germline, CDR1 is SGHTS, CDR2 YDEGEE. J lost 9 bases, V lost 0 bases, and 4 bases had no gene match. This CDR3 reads CASSLGLAGDPEQFF. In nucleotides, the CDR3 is TGTGCCAGCAGCTTGGGACTAGCGGGAGACCCTGAGCAGTTCTTC. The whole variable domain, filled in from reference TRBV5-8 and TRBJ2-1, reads EAGVTQSPTHLIKTRGQQATLRCSPISGHTSVYWYQQALGLGLQFLLWYDEGEERNRGNFPPRFSGRQFPNYSSELNVNALELEDSALYLCASSLGLAGDPEQFFGPGTRLTVL.

The CDR3 DNA sequence: TGTGCCAGCAGCTTGGTTAGCAGTATCCCCTACGAGCAGTACTTC. Protein sequence: CASSLVSSIPYEQYF. The chain has TRBV5-6 and TRBJ2-7; D unresolved. The CDR3 contains 15 residues. Trimming pared 0 bases from V and 2 bases from J, leaving 12 bases between. Germline values: CDR1 SGHDT, CDR2 YYEEEE.

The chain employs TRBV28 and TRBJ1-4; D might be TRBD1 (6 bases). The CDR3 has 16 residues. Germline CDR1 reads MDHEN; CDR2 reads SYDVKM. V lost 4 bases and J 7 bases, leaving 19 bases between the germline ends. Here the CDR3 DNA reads TGTGCCAGCAGTTCCTCCCACAGGGTGAACCGTGAAAAACTGTTTTTT. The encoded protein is CASSSSHRVNREKLFF.

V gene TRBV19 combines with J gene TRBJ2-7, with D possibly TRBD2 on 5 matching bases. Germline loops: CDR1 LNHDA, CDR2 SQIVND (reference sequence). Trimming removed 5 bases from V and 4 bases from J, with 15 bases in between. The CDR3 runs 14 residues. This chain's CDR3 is CASSAASSGYEQYF. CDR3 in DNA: TGTGCCAGTAGTGCGGCTAGCTCCGGTTACGAGCAGTACTTC. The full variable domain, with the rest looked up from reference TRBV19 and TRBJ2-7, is DGGITQSPKYLFRKEGQNVTLSCEQNLNHDAMYWYRQDPGQGLRLIYYSQIVNDFQKGDIAEGYSVSREKKESFPLTVTSAQKNPTAFYLCASSAASSGYEQYFGPGTRLTVT.

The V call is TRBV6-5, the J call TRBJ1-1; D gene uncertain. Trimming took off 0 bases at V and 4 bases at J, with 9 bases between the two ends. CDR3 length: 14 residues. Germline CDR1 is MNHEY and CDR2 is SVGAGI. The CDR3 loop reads CASSYSAQSTEAFF. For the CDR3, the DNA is TGTGCCAGCAGTTACTCGGCCCAGAGCACTGAAGCTTTCTTT.

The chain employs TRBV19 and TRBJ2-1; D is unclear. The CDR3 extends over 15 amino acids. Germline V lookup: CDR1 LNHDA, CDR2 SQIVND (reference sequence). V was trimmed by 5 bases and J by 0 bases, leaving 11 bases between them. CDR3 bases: TGTGCCAGTAGTTATGGGGATAGCTCCTACAATGAGCAGTTCTTC. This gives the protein CASSYGDSSYNEQFF.

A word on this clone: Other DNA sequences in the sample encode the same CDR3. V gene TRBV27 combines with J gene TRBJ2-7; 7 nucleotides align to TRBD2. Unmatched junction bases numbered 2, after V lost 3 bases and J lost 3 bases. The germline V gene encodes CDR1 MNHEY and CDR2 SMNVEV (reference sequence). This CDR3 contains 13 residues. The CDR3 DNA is TGTGCCAGCAGTTTGGGAGGGAGCTACGAGCAGTACTTC. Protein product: CASSLGGSYEQYF.

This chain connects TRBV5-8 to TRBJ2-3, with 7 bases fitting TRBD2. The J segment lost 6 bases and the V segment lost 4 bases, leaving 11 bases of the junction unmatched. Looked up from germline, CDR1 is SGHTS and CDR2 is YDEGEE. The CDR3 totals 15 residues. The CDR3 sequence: CASSHQGLVQDTQYF. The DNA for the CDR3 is TGTGCCAGCAGCCACCAAGGACTAGTACAGGATACGCAGTATTTT.

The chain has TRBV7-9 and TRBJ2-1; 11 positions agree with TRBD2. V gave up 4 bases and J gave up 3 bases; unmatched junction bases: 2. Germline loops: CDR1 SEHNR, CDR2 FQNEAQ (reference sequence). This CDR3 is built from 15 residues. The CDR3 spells CASSSLAGDYNEQFF. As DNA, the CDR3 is TGTGCCAGCAGCTCACTAGCGGGAGACTACAATGAGCAGTTCTTC.

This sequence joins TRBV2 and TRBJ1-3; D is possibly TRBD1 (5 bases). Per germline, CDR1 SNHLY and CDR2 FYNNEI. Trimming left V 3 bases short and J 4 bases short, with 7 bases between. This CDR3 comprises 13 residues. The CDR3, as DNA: TGTGCCAGCAGTGAGGGGCGAGGAAACACCATATATTTT. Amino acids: CASSEGRGNTIYF.

CDR3 sequence reads: CASSYGGYQETQYF. The CDR3 DNA reads as TGTGCCAGCAGTTACGGGGGTTACCAAGAGACCCAGTACTTC. The chain recombines TRBV6-5 with TRBJ2-5, with D perhaps matching TRBD1 or TRBD2 (5 bases each). V was cut by 2 bases and J by 0 bases, with 7 bases left in between. The CDR3 consists of 14 residues. Germline CDR1 MNHEY, CDR2 SVGAGI.